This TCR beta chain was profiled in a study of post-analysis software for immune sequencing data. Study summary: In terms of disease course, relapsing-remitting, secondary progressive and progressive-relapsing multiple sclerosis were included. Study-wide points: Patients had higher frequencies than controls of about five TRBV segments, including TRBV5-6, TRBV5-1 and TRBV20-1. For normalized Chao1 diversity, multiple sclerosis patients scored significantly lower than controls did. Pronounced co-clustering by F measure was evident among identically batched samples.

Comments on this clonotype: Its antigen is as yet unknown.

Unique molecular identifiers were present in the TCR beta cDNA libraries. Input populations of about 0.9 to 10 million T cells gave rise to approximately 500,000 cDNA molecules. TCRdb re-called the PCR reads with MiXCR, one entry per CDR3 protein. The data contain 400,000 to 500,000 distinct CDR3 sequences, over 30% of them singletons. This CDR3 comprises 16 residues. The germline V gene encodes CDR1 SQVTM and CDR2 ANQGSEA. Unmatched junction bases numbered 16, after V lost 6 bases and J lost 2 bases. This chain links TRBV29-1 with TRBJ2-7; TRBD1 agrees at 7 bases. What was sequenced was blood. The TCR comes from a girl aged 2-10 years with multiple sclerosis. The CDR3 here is CSVAGTAPPPTYEQYF. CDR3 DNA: TGCAGCGTGGCCGGGACAGCCCCACCCCCAACCTACGAGCAGTACTTC.